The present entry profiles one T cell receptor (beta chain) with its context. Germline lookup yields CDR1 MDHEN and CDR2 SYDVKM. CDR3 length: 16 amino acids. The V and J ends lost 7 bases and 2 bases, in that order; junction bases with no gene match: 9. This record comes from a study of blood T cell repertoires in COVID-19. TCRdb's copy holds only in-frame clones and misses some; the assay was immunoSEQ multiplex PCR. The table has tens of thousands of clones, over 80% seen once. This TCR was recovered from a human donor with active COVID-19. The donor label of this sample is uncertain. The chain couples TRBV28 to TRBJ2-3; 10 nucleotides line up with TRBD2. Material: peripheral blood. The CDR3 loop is CASTPGLAEYTDTQYF. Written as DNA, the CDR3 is TGTGCCAGCACCCCAGGACTAGCGGAGTACACAGATACGCAGTATTTT.